This passage covers 26 T cell receptor beta chains from one sample sequenced in a study of blood T cell repertoires in COVID-19. TCRdb's copy holds only in-frame clones and misses some; the assay was immunoSEQ multiplex PCR. The data contain roughly 160,000 clones, around four fifths of them singletons. The sequenced sample consisted of peripheral blood. These TCRs come from an elderly woman with COVID-19, enrolled during active disease.

The chain couples TRBV5-1 to TRBJ2-2; the match to TRBD2 covers 11 bases. The CDR3 totals 16 residues. Germline loops: CDR1 SGHRS, CDR2 YFSETQ. J gave up 7 bases and V 5 bases, and 10 bases lay outside the gene matches. The CDR3 loop reads CASRSRLAGRDGELFF. CDR3 in DNA: TGCGCCAGCAGATCACGACTAGCGGGAAGGGACGGGGAGCTGTTTTTT.

This chain uses TRBV11-2 with TRBJ2-3; maybe TRBD2 (6 bases). V was cut by 0 bases and J by 1 base, with 8 bases left in between. Per the germline V gene, CDR1 is SGHAT and CDR2 is FQNNGV. The CDR3 is 15 residues long. CDR3 DNA sequence: TGTGCCAGCAGCTTAGAAGGGGAGGGCACAGATACGCAGTATTTT. This codes for CASSLEGEGTDTQYF.

The gene calls are TRBV9 and TRBJ2-2; D not resolved. With 0 bases removed from V and 7 bases from J, the gap between germline ends came to 7 bases. The CDR3 totals 13 residues. In germline, CDR1 is SGDLS, CDR2 YYNGEE. The CDR3 region is CASSVVERGELFF. CDR3 bases: TGTGCCAGCAGCGTAGTAGAGCGCGGGGAGCTGTTTTTT.

V is TRBV18 and J is TRBJ1-6, with D perhaps matching TRBD1 (6 bases). The CDR3 loop spans 12 amino acids. The V gene's germline CDR1 is KGHSH and CDR2 LQKENI. V was pared by 2 bases and J by 12 bases, with 8 bases between. DNA for the CDR3: TGTGCCAGCTCACCAAACAGGGAACCCCTCCACTTT. Translating it yields CASSPNREPLHF.

The rearrangement links TRBV6-5 to TRBJ1-3; D uncertain. Germline values: CDR1 MNHEY, CDR2 SVGAGI. This CDR3 has 13 amino acids. V was cut by 6 bases and J by 7 bases, with 13 bases left in between. Here the CDR3 DNA reads TGTGCCAGCAGCCCACTCCACGGGAACACCATATATTTT. Translating gives CASSPLHGNTIYF.

This chain joins TRBV6-5 and TRBJ1-5, with 8 bases lining up with TRBD1. The CDR3 runs to 15 residues. Germline CDR1 is MNHEY and CDR2 is SVGAGI. The V and J ends lost 4 bases and 6 bases, in that order; junction bases with no gene match: 8. CDR3: CASSSDRAEGQPQHF. In DNA form, the CDR3 reads TGTGCCAGCAGTTCGGACAGGGCGGAAGGTCAGCCCCAGCATTTT.

This sequence joins TRBV3-1 (or the pseudogene TRBV3-2) and TRBJ2-7, with D maybe TRBD1 (6 bases). The V gene's germline CDR1 is LGHDT and CDR2 YNNKEL (reference sequence). This CDR3 region has 14 residues. Trimming removed 2 bases from V and 1 base from J, with 9 bases in between. In DNA form, the CDR3 reads TGTGCCAGCAGCCAAAAACAGGGATCCTACGAGCAGTACTTC. Its translation: CASSQKQGSYEQYF.

The chain employs TRBV9 and TRBJ2-3; 7 bases are a match to TRBD1. CDR3 size: 17 residues. The trim removed 4 bases at V and 4 bases at J, leaving 15 bases unmatched. Per the germline V gene, CDR1 is SGDLS and CDR2 is YYNGEE. CDR3 DNA sequence: TGTGCCAGCAGCCTAACGACTACAGGGGCTGCTTCAGATACGCAGTATTTT. Protein: CASSLTTTGAASDTQYF.

This sequence joins TRBV28 and TRBJ2-7; 10 bases match TRBD1. The CDR3 runs to 16 residues. Looked up from germline, CDR1 is MDHEN and CDR2 is SYDVKM. The ends lost 3 bases at V and 5 bases at J; junction bases unmatched: 10. In DNA, the CDR3 is TGTGCCAGCAGTTTCTCCGGGACAGGGGTGGAAGACGAGCAGTACTTC. It is translated as CASSFSGTGVEDEQYF.

This chain uses TRBV6-2 or TRBV6-3 with TRBJ1-5, with TRBD1 identical over 9 bases. CDR3 length: 16 residues. V was pared by 4 bases and J by 4 bases, with 8 bases of the junction left unmatched. The germline CDR1 and CDR2 sequences are MNHEY and SVGEGT. CDR3 loop: CASSSRDRVVNQPQHF. CDR3 DNA: TGTGCCAGCAGTTCGAGGGACAGGGTTGTGAATCAGCCCCAGCATTTT.

The chain uses TRBV19 and TRBJ1-5; D possibly corresponds to TRBD1 (6 bases). The V end lost 4 bases, the J end lost 2 bases, and 12 bases lay between the germline ends. There are 15 residues in the CDR3. Germline V gives CDR1 LNHDA, CDR2 SQIVND (reference sequence). This CDR3 is CASSTGHGGNQPQHF. The CDR3 bases are TGTGCCAGTAGTACGGGACACGGAGGCAATCAGCCCCAGCATTTT.

V and J are TRBV27 and TRBJ2-5; D possibly corresponds to TRBD2 (6 bases). The ends were cut back, 6 bases at V and 5 bases at J, with 13 bases in the middle. This CDR3 has 13 amino acids. The germline gives CDR1 MNHEY, CDR2 SMNVEV (reference sequence). The DNA of the CDR3 is TGTGCCAGCAGCCGGAGGGAGGTGGAGACCCAGTACTTC. Protein product: CASSRREVETQYF.

The table lists this clone with a count of one. The genes are TRBV3-1 (or the pseudogene TRBV3-2) and TRBJ2-5; TRBD2 aligns across 12 bases. This CDR3 region has 17 residues. Germline assignment: CDR1 LGHDT and CDR2 YNNKEL (reference sequence). Trimming cost V 2 bases and J 4 bases; bases outside gene matches: 8. The CDR3, as DNA: TGTGCCAGCAGCCAACCGCCTAGCGGGAGGGGGGGAGAGACCCAGTACTTC. This translates into CASSQPPSGRGGETQYF.

This clone was detected once. The chain uses TRBV18 and TRBJ2-7; 12 bases fit TRBD2. Germline V gene lookup returns CDR1 KGHSH and CDR2 LQKENI. V shed 5 bases, J shed 0 bases, and the junction held 8 bases outside the gene matches. CDR3 length: 17 amino acids. The CDR3 is CASSSLLAGGISYEQYF. The CDR3 DNA reads as TGTGCCAGCTCAAGCCTACTAGCGGGAGGCATCTCCTACGAGCAGTACTTC.

The chain recombines TRBV5-1 with TRBJ2-3; a weak D match, TRBD2 (5 bases). Trimming removed 1 base at V and 5 bases at J, with 11 bases between. The CDR3 loop spans 14 amino acids. Germline CDR1 and CDR2: SGHRS and YFSETQ. The CDR3 loop is CASSLIAAGDTQYF. In DNA form, the CDR3 reads TGCGCCAGCAGCTTGATCGCCGCGGGAGATACGCAGTATTTT.

The chain employs TRBV18 and TRBJ2-7, with 9 bases that match TRBD1. The CDR3 is made up of 15 amino acids. CDR1 is KGHSH, CDR2 LQKENI, per germline. V lost 5 bases to trimming and J lost 5 bases; unmatched junction nucleotides: 10. This CDR3 is CASSTQGAVVHEQYF. CDR3 in DNA: TGTGCCAGCTCAACACAGGGGGCGGTAGTGCACGAGCAGTACTTC.

This clone was found once. The V and J genes are TRBV6-2 or TRBV6-3 and TRBJ2-3, with 12 bases lining up with TRBD2. This CDR3 has 19 amino acids. Germline-derived CDR1 and CDR2 are MNHEY and SVGEGT. V lost 2 bases and J lost 3; bases outside the gene matches: 12. The CDR3 protein is CASSYGLAGGSSPTDTQYF. The DNA of the CDR3 is TGTGCCAGCAGTTACGGGCTAGCGGGGGGGAGTTCCCCTACAGATACGCAGTATTTT.

The chain uses TRBV19 and TRBJ2-7; possibly TRBD2 for D (6 bases). The length of the CDR3 is 15 residues. The ends were cut back, 6 bases at V and 2 bases at J, with 17 bases in the middle. Germline CDR1 reads LNHDA; CDR2 reads SQIVND (reference sequence). CDR3 DNA: TGTGCCAGTAGCCCCGGAGGGCAGGGCACCTACGAGCAGTACTTC. Translating it yields CASSPGGQGTYEQYF.

The chain recombines TRBV5-6 with TRBJ2-5; 7 nucleotides match TRBD1. After removal of 2 bases from V and 2 bases from J, the junction contained 12 bases not matched to a gene. The CDR3 is 17 residues long. Germline V CDR1 and CDR2: SGHDT, YYEEEE. CDR3 residues: CASSFLQGSSDQETQYF. CDR3 bases: TGTGCCAGCAGCTTTTTACAGGGGTCAAGCGATCAAGAGACCCAGTACTTC.

In its sample, this clone was seen a few times. V is TRBV10-1 and J is TRBJ1-1; 7 bases agree with TRBD1. The length of the CDR3 is 16 residues. Germline assignment: CDR1 WNHNN and CDR2 SYGVQD (reference sequence). V shed 8 bases and J 0 bases; nucleotides not matched to a gene: 12. This CDR3 is CASGRDSDSMNTEAFF. CDR3 sequence (DNA): TGCGCCAGCGGACGGGACAGCGATTCCATGAACACTGAAGCTTTCTTT.

This clone was observed a single time. This chain links TRBV7-8 with TRBJ1-5; possibly TRBD1 for D (5 bases). CDR3 length equals 16 residues. Germline CDR1 SGHVS, CDR2 FQNEAQ. V gave up 3 bases and J gave up 6 bases, with 18 bases separating them. This CDR3 is CASSFPSAGRFQPQHF. The CDR3 nucleotides are TGTGCCAGCAGCTTCCCCTCGGCAGGGCGATTTCAGCCCCAGCATTTT. The variable domain in full, with the rest retrieved from reference TRBV7-8 and TRBJ1-5, is GAGVSQSPRYKVAKRGQDVALRCDPISGHVSLFWYQQALGQGPEFLTYFQNEAQLDKSGLPSDRFFAERPEGSVSTLKIQRTQQEDSAVYLCASSFPSAGRFQPQHFGDGTRLSIL.

The rearrangement joins TRBV5-8 to TRBJ2-7, with 8 nucleotides matching TRBD1. V lost 4 bases to trimming and J lost 3 bases; unmatched junction nucleotides: 6. CDR1 is SGHTS and CDR2 is YDEGEE in the germline V gene. CDR3 length: 14 amino acids. The CDR3 loop reads CASSKTGQVYEQYF. CDR3 DNA: TGTGCCAGCAGCAAGACGGGACAGGTCTACGAGCAGTACTTC.

The chain's CDR3 is CASSQVPGGLTEAFF. The DNA of the CDR3 is TGCGCCAGCAGCCAAGTCCCAGGGGGCTTAACTGAAGCTTTCTTT. This chain uses TRBV4-1 with TRBJ1-1; 8 nucleotides line up with TRBD1. Unmatched junction bases numbered 6, after V lost 1 base and J lost 5 bases. Germline CDR1 MGHRA, CDR2 YSYEKL. The CDR3 covers 15 residues.

The chain uses TRBV27 and TRBJ1-1; 12 bases align to TRBD1. With 4 bases clipped from V and 3 bases from J, the junction kept 3 bases outside the gene matches. The CDR3 runs to 15 residues. Germline CDR1 and CDR2: MNHEY and SMNVEV (reference sequence). This CDR3 reads CASSSGTGGHTEAFF. The DNA of the CDR3 is TGTGCCAGCAGTTCGGGGACAGGGGGCCACACTGAAGCTTTCTTT.

V is TRBV5-1 and J is TRBJ1-1; 10 nucleotides agree with TRBD1. The CDR3 totals 16 residues. CDR1 is SGHRS and CDR2 is YFSETQ in the germline V gene. The V gene end was trimmed by 6 bases and the J gene end by 7 bases; junction bases not matched to a gene: 15. CDR3 in amino acids: CASKVQPVGTGDEAFF. The CDR3, as DNA: TGCGCCAGCAAGGTCCAACCGGTCGGGACAGGGGATGAAGCTTTCTTT.

This clone was seen a few times. This chain joins TRBV19 and TRBJ2-1; 7 nucleotides line up with TRBD1. CDR1 and CDR2 from the germline V gene are LNHDA and SQIVND (reference sequence). V lost 7 bases to trimming and J lost 3 bases; unmatched junction nucleotides: 6. The CDR3 is 14 amino acids. The DNA for the CDR3 is TGTGCCAGTAACCCGGGACAGAGCTACAATGAGCAGTTCTTC. This translates into CASNPGQSYNEQFF.